This TCR beta chain was obtained from a study of T cells after yellow fever vaccination. In the study overall: The fractions with low cell numbers were processed using SMART-Seq v4 Ultra Low Input.

CDR3 length: 17 amino acids. Trimming cost V 0 bases and J 3 bases; bases outside gene matches: 6. TCRdb called the 5' RACE reads again in MiXCR, with one record for every CDR3 protein. The table records some 350,000 distinct CDR3 sequences, approximately 4.2% of them present only once. In this sample, this clonotype turned up a few times. V usage is TRBV12-3 or TRBV12-4 and J usage is TRBJ2-1; 9 bases are shared with TRBD2. The sequence was collected from a man younger than 35 who received the YFV17D yellow fever vaccine. The source was PBMCs, collected 5 days after the yellow fever booster vaccination. CDR3 coding DNA: TGTGCCAGCAGTTTAGCGCTGGGGCGGGGGGGCTACAATGAGCAGTTCTTC. Amino acid sequence: CASSLALGRGGYNEQFF.